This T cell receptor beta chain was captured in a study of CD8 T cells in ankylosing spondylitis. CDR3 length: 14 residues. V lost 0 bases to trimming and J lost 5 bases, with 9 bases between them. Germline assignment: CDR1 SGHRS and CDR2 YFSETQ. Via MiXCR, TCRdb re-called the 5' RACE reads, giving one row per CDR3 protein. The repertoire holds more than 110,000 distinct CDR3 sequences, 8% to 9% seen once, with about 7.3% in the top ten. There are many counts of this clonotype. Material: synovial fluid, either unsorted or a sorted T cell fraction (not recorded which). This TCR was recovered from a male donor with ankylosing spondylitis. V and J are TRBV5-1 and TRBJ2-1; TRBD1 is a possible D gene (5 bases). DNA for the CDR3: TGCGCCAGCAGCTTGGTTGGGGCAAACAATGAGCAGTTCTTC. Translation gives CASSLVGANNEQFF. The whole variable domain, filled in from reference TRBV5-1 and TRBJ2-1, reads KAGVTQTPRYLIKTRGQQVTLSCSPISGHRSVSWYQQTPGQGLQFLFEYFSETQRNKGNFPGRFSGRQFSNSRSEMNVSTLELGDSALYLCASSLVGANNEQFFGPGTRLTVL.